The clone carrying this T cell receptor (beta chain) was detected once. Its matching antigen is unknown. V lost 7 bases, J lost 2 bases, and 18 bases lay in between. Germline lookup yields CDR1 MNHEY and CDR2 SMNVEV (reference sequence). The CDR3 runs 17 residues. This record comes from a study of beta chain features in type 1 diabetes. Findings of the study overall: These data did not resolve whether HLA type affects TCRB rearrangement. All four CD4+ subsets from Type 1 diabetes patients carried moderately but significantly shorter TCRB CDR3s.

The whole isolated RNA underwent reverse transcription, so sequencing captured expressed TCRB transcripts. Generated by immunoSEQ multiplex PCR, the TCRdb table keeps only in-frame clones and is missing some. The sample records around 360,000 clones, roughly 12% being singletons. The sequence came from a woman aged 18-30 years with type 1 diabetes. Sequenced sample: naive CD4+ T cells from blood. This chain links TRBV27 with TRBJ2-6; D might be TRBD2 (6 bases). CDR3 coding DNA: TGTGCCAGCACCCACGTGGGGGGTAGGGCTGGGGCCAACGTCCTGACTTTC. The encoded protein is CASTHVGGRAGANVLTF.